Given below is one T cell receptor (beta chain) in context. This specimen comes from a study of blood T cell repertoires in COVID-19. This CDR3 is built from 13 residues. V was trimmed by 7 bases and J by 7 bases, leaving 13 bases between them. Germline V gene lookup returns CDR1 MNHEY and CDR2 SVGEGT. TCRdb's table, derived via immunoSEQ multiplex PCR, lists solely in-frame clones and lacks some. The sample contains some 130,000 clones, about four fifths of which appear only once. The receptor was derived from a man between 40 and 49 years old with acute COVID-19. V and J are TRBV6-2 or TRBV6-3 and TRBJ2-2, with D possibly being TRBD1 (5 bases). Sequenced: PBMCs or T cells enriched from blood (not recorded which). The CDR3 here is CASTPDGHGELFF. In DNA, the CDR3 is TGTGCCAGCACCCCGGATGGACACGGGGAGCTGTTTTTT.